This TCR beta chain was recovered during a study of T cells after yellow fever vaccination. TCRdb processed the 5' RACE reads anew with MiXCR; each CDR3 protein has one entry. The sample lists about 330,000 distinct CDR3 sequences, approximately 7% seen once, with roughly a sixth in the top ten. As regards this clonotype: The antigen is unknown.

This CDR3 is built from 11 residues. Trimming pared 8 bases from V and 7 bases from J, leaving 9 bases between. Study outcomes and limitations: The secondary response peaked faster, at day 5 versus 15, but was weaker.

The specimen was PBMCs, collected 35 to 50 days after the first yellow fever vaccination. The receptor was derived from a young man who received the YFV17D yellow fever vaccine. V gene TRBV12-3 or TRBV12-4 combines with J gene TRBJ2-1; TRBD1 is a possible D gene (6 bases). The CDR3 region is CASDRGNEQFF. Here the CDR3 DNA reads TGTGCCAGCGATAGGGGGAATGAGCAGTTCTTC.